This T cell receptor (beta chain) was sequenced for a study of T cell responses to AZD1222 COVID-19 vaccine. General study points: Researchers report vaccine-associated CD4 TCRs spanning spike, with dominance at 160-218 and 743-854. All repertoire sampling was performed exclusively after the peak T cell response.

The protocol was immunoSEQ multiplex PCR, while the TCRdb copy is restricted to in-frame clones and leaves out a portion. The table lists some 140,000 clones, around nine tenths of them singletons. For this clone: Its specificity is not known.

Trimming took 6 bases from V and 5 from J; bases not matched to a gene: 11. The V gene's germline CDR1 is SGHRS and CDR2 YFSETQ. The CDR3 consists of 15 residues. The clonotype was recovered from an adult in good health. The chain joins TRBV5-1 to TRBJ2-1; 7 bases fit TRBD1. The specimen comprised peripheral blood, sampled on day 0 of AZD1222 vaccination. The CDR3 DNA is TGCGCCAGCATTTCTTACCTACAGGGGAACAATGAGCAGTTCTTC. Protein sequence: CASISYLQGNNEQFF. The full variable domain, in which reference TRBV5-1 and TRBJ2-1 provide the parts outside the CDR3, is KAGVTQTPRYLIKTRGQQVTLSCSPISGHRSVSWYQQTPGQGLQFLFEYFSETQRNKGNFPGRFSGRQFSNSRSEMNVSTLELGDSALYLCASISYLQGNNEQFFGPGTRLTVL.